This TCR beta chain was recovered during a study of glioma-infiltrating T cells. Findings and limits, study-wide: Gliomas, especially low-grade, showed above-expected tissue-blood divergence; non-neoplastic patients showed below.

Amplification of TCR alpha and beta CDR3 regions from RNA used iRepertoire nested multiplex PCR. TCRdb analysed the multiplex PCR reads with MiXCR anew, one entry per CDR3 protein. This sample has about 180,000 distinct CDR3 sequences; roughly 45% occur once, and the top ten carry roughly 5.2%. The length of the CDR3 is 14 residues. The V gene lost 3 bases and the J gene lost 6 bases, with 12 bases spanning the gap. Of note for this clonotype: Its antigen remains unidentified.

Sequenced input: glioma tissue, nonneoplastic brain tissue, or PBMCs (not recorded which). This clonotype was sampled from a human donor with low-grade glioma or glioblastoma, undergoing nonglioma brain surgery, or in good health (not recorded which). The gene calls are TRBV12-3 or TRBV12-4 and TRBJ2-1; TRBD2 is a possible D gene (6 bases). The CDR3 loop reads CASSFRELGNEQFF. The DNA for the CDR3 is TGTGCCAGCAGTTTTCGGGAGTTAGGCAATGAGCAGTTCTTC.